Following are 17 T cell receptor beta chains from one sample sequenced in a study of naive and memory T cell subsets. Whole-study results and caveats: Naive repertoires, especially CD8, held a few larger clonotypes, possibly memory cells re-expressing CD45RA.

Their antigens remain unidentified. Two oligonucleotides, mixed equimolar, formed the beta constant-region primer covering TRBC1 and TRBC2. Nested alpha and beta constant-region primers with the SP2 primer drove four PCR rounds on ligated cDNA. MiXCR, applied by TCRdb to the UMI-ligation and nested PCR reads, yields one record per CDR3 protein. The data show 150,000 or so distinct CDR3 sequences, with 20% to 25% seen just once and roughly 0.1% held by the top ten. The sequencing sample was made of naive CD4+ T cells from blood. Receptors were obtained from a human donor in good health.

This chain links TRBV15 with TRBJ1-2; D is possibly TRBD1 (5 bases). The CDR3 has 12 amino acids. V lost 0 bases to trimming and J lost 8 bases, with 7 bases between them. From germline, CDR1 is LNHNV and CDR2 YYDKDF (reference sequence). The DNA of the CDR3 is TGTGCCACCAGCAGAGACAGGGTCGGCTACACCTTC. Translating it yields CATSRDRVGYTF.

CDR3 in DNA: TGCGCCAGCAGCGCAGGACTAGCGGATACGCAGTATTTT. As protein: CASSAGLADTQYF. The chain couples TRBV5-1 to TRBJ2-3, with 9 bases lining up with TRBD2. Looked up from germline, CDR1 is SGHRS and CDR2 is YFSETQ. There are 13 residues in the CDR3. V lost 4 bases, J lost 6 bases, and 3 bases stayed unmatched.

The rearrangement uses TRBV5-4 and TRBJ1-5, with a weak D call TRBD1 (5 bases). V was pared by 2 bases and J by 0 bases, with 12 bases between. This CDR3 spans 16 amino acids. CDR1 and CDR2 (germline): SGHNT, YYREEE (reference sequence). CDR3 nucleotide sequence: TGTGCCAGCAGCTTTTTCGACAGATATAGCAATCAGCCCCAGCATTTT. It codes for CASSFFDRYSNQPQHF. The variable domain in full, completed from reference TRBV5-4 and TRBJ1-5, reads ETGVTQSPTHLIKTRGQQVTLRCSSQSGHNTVSWYQQALGQGPQFIFQYYREEENGRGNFPPRFSGLQFPNYSSELNVNALELDDSALYLCASSFFDRYSNQPQHFGDGTRLSIL.

In its sample, this clonotype was seen many times. The chain uses TRBV12-3 or TRBV12-4 and TRBJ2-3, with D tentatively TRBD2 (5 bases). Trimming took off 5 bases at V and 0 bases at J, with 15 bases between the two ends. The CDR3 sequence is 16 residues long. CDR3 region: CASSPLGRGSTDTQYF. As DNA, the CDR3 is TGTGCCAGCAGTCCCTTAGGAAGAGGGAGCACAGATACGCAGTATTTT.

J is TRBJ2-1 and V is TRBV7-9, with a weak D call TRBD2 (6 bases). Trimming took 4 bases from V and 4 from J, leaving 8 bases between them. The germline gives CDR1 SEHNR, CDR2 FQNEAQ (reference sequence). This CDR3 has 13 residues. The CDR3 loop is CASSSGGYNEQFF. CDR3 nucleotides: TGTGCCAGCAGCTCCGGGGGATACAATGAGCAGTTCTTC.

The rearrangement links TRBV5-1 to TRBJ1-4; 10 bases are shared with TRBD1. V lost 5 bases, J lost 6 bases, and 7 bases stayed unmatched. Per the germline V gene, CDR1 is SGHRS and CDR2 is YFSETQ. The CDR3 consists of 15 residues. CDR3 in DNA: TGCGCCAGCAGTCAGCGCGGGACAGGGGATGAAAAACTGTTTTTT. Translation: CASSQRGTGDEKLFF.

The rearrangement links TRBV12-3 or TRBV12-4 to TRBJ2-7, with TRBD2 identical over 8 bases. The CDR3 is 17 residues long. Losses at the gene ends were 3 bases for V and 2 bases for J; bases not matched to a gene: 12. For the CDR3, the DNA is TGTGCCAGCAGTTTCGCGGCTCTAGCGGGCTTAACCTACGAGCAGTACTTC. As protein: CASSFAALAGLTYEQYF.

The chain has TRBV29-1 and TRBJ2-3; TRBD2 agrees at 13 bases. This CDR3 is 15 amino acids long. Germline CDR1 reads SQVTM; CDR2 reads ANQGSEA. The J segment lost 4 bases and the V segment lost 2 bases, leaving 3 bases of the junction unmatched. In DNA, the CDR3 is TGCAGCGTTGAAACTAGCGGGAGGGCAGCAGATACGCAGTATTTT. It is translated as CSVETSGRAADTQYF.

The chain uses TRBV5-4 and TRBJ2-5, with 8 bases lining up with TRBD2. This CDR3 spans 15 amino acids. Germline values: CDR1 SGHNT, CDR2 YYREEE (reference sequence). The trim removed 5 bases at V and 5 bases at J, leaving 11 bases unmatched. For the CDR3, the DNA is TGTGCCAGCAGGTCCGGGACTAGAAGTTCCGAGACCCAGTACTTC. Translating gives CASRSGTRSSETQYF.

This chain connects TRBV28 to TRBJ2-7; D may correspond to TRBD1 or TRBD2 (5 bases each). Trimming shortened V by 6 bases and J by 7 bases, and 16 bases separated the two germline ends. The CDR3 is made up of 13 amino acids. Germline V gene sequence: CDR1 MDHEN, CDR2 SYDVKM. CDR3 protein: CASRPGPVGEQYF. The CDR3 region has the DNA TGTGCCAGCAGGCCGGGACCCGTGGGGGAGCAGTACTTC.

This clonotype was seen a handful of times. The chain employs TRBV6-6 and TRBJ2-1; D might be TRBD2 (6 bases). The CDR3 is 16 residues long. Trimming left V 9 bases short and J 0 bases short, with 18 bases between. The V gene's germline CDR1 is MNHNY and CDR2 SVGAGI (reference sequence). The CDR3 region has the DNA TGTGCCAGTTCCGACGGGGAGGTAAGCTCCTACAATGAGCAGTTCTTC. Amino acids: CASSDGEVSSYNEQFF.

The CDR3 protein is CASSSTRGHSYEQYF. The CDR3 DNA reads as TGTGCCAGCAGTTCGACACGGGGCCACTCCTACGAGCAGTACTTC. This chain connects TRBV12-3 or TRBV12-4 to TRBJ2-7; D may be TRBD1 or TRBD2 (5 bases each). The CDR3 is 15 residues long. V was shortened by 4 bases and J by 0 bases, with 13 bases between the two germline ends.

In its sample, this clonotype was seen a few times. The gene calls are TRBV6-2 or TRBV6-3 and TRBJ2-5; TRBD2 agrees at 11 bases. Trimming took 5 bases from V and 4 from J; bases not matched to a gene: 6. Germline CDR1 is MNHEY and CDR2 is SVGEGT. This CDR3 has 15 residues. CDR3 region: CASSHPGLAVETQYF. The CDR3 DNA sequence: TGTGCCAGCAGTCACCCGGGACTAGCGGTAGAGACCCAGTACTTC.

The chain has TRBV7-2 and TRBJ2-7; D unresolved. The CDR3 loop spans 12 amino acids. V dropped 5 bases and J dropped 7 bases, with 12 bases sitting between them. Per the germline V gene, CDR1 is SGHTA and CDR2 is FQGNSA. DNA of the CDR3: TGTGCCAGCAGCCCAGACTCTTGGGAGCAGTACTTC. Protein product: CASSPDSWEQYF.

This clonotype was found a few times. The chain links TRBV4-1 to TRBJ2-2, with a tentative D call TRBD1 (6 bases). Deletions cut 6 bases from V and 3 bases from J, with 14 bases between. CDR1 is MGHRA, CDR2 YSYEKL, per germline. The CDR3 runs 15 residues. The CDR3 region is CASRKTGWDTGELFF. The CDR3 DNA follows: TGCGCCAGCAGGAAGACAGGATGGGACACCGGGGAGCTGTTTTTT.

The chain couples TRBV28 to TRBJ1-1; D is uncertain. This CDR3 spans 15 amino acids. CDR1 is MDHEN and CDR2 is SYDVKM in the germline V gene. V was shortened by 1 base and J by 5 bases, with 14 bases between the two germline ends. CDR3 loop: CASSLLGHLGTEAFF. The DNA of the CDR3 is TGTGCCAGCAGTTTATTAGGGCATCTGGGGACTGAAGCTTTCTTT.

This clonotype was detected only a few times. The CDR3 region is CASRIGAPNTEAFF. The DNA for the CDR3 is TGTGCCAGCCGCATCGGAGCCCCGAACACTGAAGCTTTCTTT. The chain recombines TRBV18 with TRBJ1-1; D ambiguous. Germline CDR1 KGHSH, CDR2 LQKENI. With 8 bases removed from V and 1 base from J, the gap between germline ends came to 14 bases. The CDR3 covers 14 residues.